This T cell receptor beta chain was observed in a study of vaccination and CD4 T cells after COVID-19. Looking at the study overall: Post-vaccination specimens were collected at a median of roughly 65 days following dose two (range 14 to 241).

Scientists ran DNA taken from cultured CD4+ T cells through the Oncomine TCR Beta short-read assay for sequencing. MiXCR, run by TCRdb on the PCR reads, gives a single entry per CDR3 protein. The sample yields around 7,000 distinct CDR3 sequences, about 20% seen once. As to treatment: 10-day PBMC culture with coronavirus spike peptide pools or control peptides (ViraFEST assay). Following culture for approximately ten days, CD4+ T cells were isolated by negative selection. Study-wide results and limits: For convalescent patients, 304 of the 307 vaccine-specific clones analyzed were classified as spike mono-reactive. Convalescent patients showed a median around 85% of reactive clones that were seen only post-vaccination.

In regard to this clonotype: The antigen is unknown.

This specimen was CD4+ T cells from blood, cultured in vitro, taken after SARS-CoV-2 vaccination. This sequence was found in a human donor who had recovered from COVID-19.

The CDR3 DNA reads TGCAGTGCTAGAAAAACAGGGTCTGAAGCTTTCTTT. It yields the protein CSARKTGSEAFF. The J gene is TRBJ1-1, the V gene TRBV20-1; perhaps TRBD1 as D (6 bases). Trimming took off 2 bases at V and 6 bases at J, with 10 bases between the two ends. The CDR3 contains 12 residues. CDR1 is DFQATT, CDR2 SNEGSKA, per germline (reference sequence).